This TCR beta chain emerged from a study of blood T cell repertoires in COVID-19. Study information: T cells, B-cell-depleted T cells, or PBMCs supplied cDNA or gDNA.

The CDR3 spans 13 residues. Germline-derived CDR1 and CDR2 are MDHEN and SYDVKM. Germline trimming cut 7 bases from V and 4 bases from J; bases unmatched to any gene: 6. Assay: immunoSEQ multiplex PCR; the TCRdb copy retains only in-frame clones and omits some. The data contain roughly 200,000 clones, 76% of them seen just once; the ten biggest clones take up just over 8.5%. Material for sequencing was peripheral blood. The receptor's source is a woman aged 50 to 60 with active or convalescent COVID-19. The J gene is TRBJ1-2, the V gene TRBV28, with 7 bases lining up with TRBD1. This CDR3 reads CASTEGTVYGYTF. The CDR3 nucleotides read TGTGCCAGCACGGAGGGGACAGTCTATGGCTACACCTTC.